Presented here are 21 T cell receptor beta chains from one specimen sequenced in a study of shared clonotypes between healthy human individuals. Clones were sequenced by immunoSEQ multiplex PCR, and TCRdb holds only the in-frame ones, with some missing. The repertoire holds roughly 2.2 million clones, approximately 95% seen once, with 0.3% to 0.4% in the top ten. Source material: naive CD4+ T cells from PBMCs. The subset was: CD45RA+ positively selected. These receptors were collected from a man between 18 and 29 years old in good health. Some clones in this sample may be carry-over from other donors' samples.

The rearrangement uses TRBV14 and TRBJ2-5; D is uncertain. CDR1 is SGHDN, CDR2 FVKESK, per germline. There are 13 residues in the CDR3. V lost 6 bases, J lost 7 bases, and 15 bases lay in between. CDR3 DNA: TGTGCCAGCAGTCCCCCAGGCCCGAGGACCCAGTACTTC. It encodes CASSPPGPRTQYF.

This chain uses TRBV28 with TRBJ1-1; 8 bases line up with TRBD1. Looked up from germline, CDR1 is MDHEN and CDR2 is SYDVKM. The length of the CDR3 is 14 residues. The V and J ends lost 6 bases and 6 bases, in that order; junction bases with no gene match: 9. This chain's CDR3 is CASRGGQGVAEAFF. The DNA of the CDR3 is TGTGCCAGCAGGGGTGGACAGGGAGTCGCTGAAGCTTTCTTT.

In nucleotides, the CDR3 is TGCGCCAGCAGCCAAGAGGCCGTAGGACAGGGGAACTATGGCTACACCTTC. It is translated as CASSQEAVGQGNYGYTF. This chain joins TRBV4-3 and TRBJ1-2; 9 bases map to TRBD1. The germline gives CDR1 LGHNA, CDR2 YSLEER. The CDR3 is 17 residues long. J was trimmed by 2 bases and V by 0 bases; bases with no gene match: 7.

This clone appeared a few times. The gene calls are TRBV2 and TRBJ1-3; tentative D call: TRBD1 (5 bases). This CDR3 contains 14 residues. Germline lookup yields CDR1 SNHLY and CDR2 FYNNEI. Trimming cost V 7 bases and J 0 bases, with 10 bases left between them. CDR3 residues: CASKGTISGNTIYF. The CDR3 coding sequence is TGTGCCAGCAAAGGGACTATCTCTGGAAACACCATATATTTT.

The genes are TRBV7-2 and TRBJ2-7; D is unclear. The CDR3 is 12 residues long. Germline CDR1 is SGHTA and CDR2 is FQGNSA. V was trimmed by 4 bases and J by 3 bases, leaving 7 bases between them. For the CDR3, the DNA is TGTGCCAGCAGCTCCTGGCTCTACGAGCAGTACTTC. It codes for CASSSWLYEQYF.

The gene calls are TRBV7-3 and TRBJ1-2; the D gene is possibly TRBD1 (5 bases). Trimming stripped 2 bases from V and 6 bases from J, with 10 bases between. The CDR3 totals 13 residues. Germline-derived CDR1 and CDR2 are SGHTA and FQGTGA. CDR3 residues: CASSLVRVDGYTF. CDR3 nucleotide sequence: TGTGCCAGCAGCTTAGTCAGGGTGGATGGCTACACCTTC. Full variable domain (missing parts from reference TRBV7-3 and TRBJ1-2): GAGVSQTPSNKVTEKGKYVELRCDPISGHTALYWYRQSLGQGPEFLIYFQGTGAADDSGLPNDRFFAVRPEGSVSTLKIQRTERGDSAVYLCASSLVRVDGYTFGSGTRLTVV.

This clone was seen once. The chain combines TRBV28 with TRBJ1-4, with D tentatively TRBD1 (6 bases). The CDR3 has 14 amino acids. Germline CDR1 and CDR2: MDHEN and SYDVKM. The germline V and J ends were trimmed by 6 bases and 8 bases, with 16 bases remaining between them. The CDR3 DNA sequence: TGTGCCAGCAGACCCGGGACACTGGGAGAAAAACTGTTTTTT. Its translation is CASRPGTLGEKLFF.

This rearrangement joins TRBV7-9 to TRBJ2-1, with TRBD2 matching over 11 bases. CDR3 length: 15 amino acids. V lost 3 bases and J lost 2; bases outside the gene matches: 0. Germline CDR1 and CDR2: SEHNR and FQNEAQ (reference sequence). The CDR3 sequence: CASSLTSGTYNEQFF. The CDR3 DNA reads as TGTGCCAGCAGCTTGACTAGCGGGACCTACAATGAGCAGTTCTTC.

This clone was detected a few times. The chain links TRBV19 to TRBJ2-2; D gene ambiguous. CDR1 and CDR2 from the germline V gene are LNHDA and SQIVND (reference sequence). Trimming removed 6 bases at V and 0 bases at J, with 8 bases between. This CDR3 contains 14 residues. CDR3 bases: TGTGCCAGTAGACGCGGAACGAACACCGGGGAGCTGTTTTTT. Translation: CASRRGTNTGELFF.

The chain uses TRBV5-1 and TRBJ1-1; possible D gene TRBD1, 6 bases. Trimming shortened V by 1 base and J by 11 bases, and 15 bases separated the two germline ends. The CDR3 extends over 13 amino acids. Germline CDR1 SGHRS, CDR2 YFSETQ. In DNA form, the CDR3 reads TGCGCCAGCAGCTTGACAGGGACGGGTGGGGCTTTCTTT. This encodes CASSLTGTGGAFF.

V usage is TRBV28 and J usage is TRBJ1-3; D not certain. V was trimmed by 8 bases and J by 7 bases, leaving 15 bases between them. The CDR3 totals 13 residues. The V gene's germline CDR1 is MDHEN and CDR2 SYDVKM. CDR3 in amino acids: CASAPVGYNTIYF. The CDR3 region has the DNA TGTGCCAGCGCCCCTGTAGGGTACAACACCATATATTTT.

This clone was picked up a small number of times. The gene calls are TRBV29-1 and TRBJ1-1; the match to TRBD1 covers 9 bases. V lost 6 bases to trimming and J lost 5 bases; unmatched junction nucleotides: 7. Per germline, CDR1 SQVTM and CDR2 ANQGSEA. CDR3 length: 13 residues. Here the CDR3 reads CSVFDRGETEAFF. Written as DNA, the CDR3 is TGCAGCGTCTTTGACAGGGGGGAAACTGAAGCTTTCTTT.

The chain is built from TRBV5-4 and TRBJ2-7, with 8 nucleotides matching TRBD2. V shed 10 bases and J 9 bases; nucleotides not matched to a gene: 12. Germline CDR1 SGHNT, CDR2 YYREEE (reference sequence). The CDR3 spans 12 residues. This CDR3 is CAGSSGSRGQYF. CDR3 DNA: TGTGCCGGATCTAGCGGGTCCCGCGGGCAGTACTTC.

In nucleotides, the CDR3 is TGCGCCAGCAGCTTGGACCTGACCTGGGTTGAGCAGTACTTC. Translation gives CASSLDLTWVEQYF. The chain has TRBV5-1 and TRBJ2-7; no clear D gene. The V gene's germline CDR1 is SGHRS and CDR2 YFSETQ. The CDR3 length is 14 residues. V dropped 0 bases and J dropped 7 bases, with 14 bases sitting between them.

This chain links TRBV28 with TRBJ1-3; the match to TRBD1 covers 10 bases. Germline V gene lookup returns CDR1 MDHEN and CDR2 SYDVKM. The CDR3 runs 14 residues. The ends lost 6 bases at V and 3 bases at J; junction bases unmatched: 2. The CDR3 here is CASRDRGLGNTIYF. CDR3 DNA sequence: TGTGCCAGCAGAGACAGGGGGCTTGGAAACACCATATATTTT.

DNA for the CDR3: TGTGCCAGCAGTTTGTGGGGCGACGGACAAAATACGCAGTATTTT. Encoded protein: CASSLWGDGQNTQYF. The rearrangement joins TRBV28 to TRBJ2-3; a possible D gene is TRBD1 (5 bases). This CDR3 is built from 15 residues. The germline gives CDR1 MDHEN, CDR2 SYDVKM. V dropped 3 bases and J dropped 7 bases, with 17 bases sitting between them.

This clone was seen a few times. V usage is TRBV4-2 and J usage is TRBJ2-7, with D maybe TRBD2 (6 bases). Germline CDR1 reads LGHNA; CDR2 reads YNFKEQ. V was cut by 0 bases and J by 5 bases, with 20 bases left in between. CDR3 length: 17 residues. The CDR3 here is CASSQDPYKRGTHEQYF. CDR3 nucleotide sequence: TGTGCCAGCAGCCAAGATCCATACAAGCGCGGGACGCACGAGCAGTACTTC.

This sequence joins TRBV5-1 and TRBJ2-4, with D possibly matching TRBD1 (6 bases). This CDR3 contains 14 residues. Germline values: CDR1 SGHRS, CDR2 YFSETQ. V dropped 4 bases and J dropped 5 bases, with 13 bases sitting between them. In DNA form, the CDR3 reads TGCGCCAGCAGCGCCCTTCCAGGGGAAAACATTCAGTACTTC. Protein sequence: CASSALPGENIQYF.

V usage is TRBV4-1 and J usage is TRBJ1-1; the match to TRBD1 covers 9 bases. CDR1 and CDR2 from the germline V gene are MGHRA and YSYEKL. The CDR3 has 16 residues. Germline trimming cut 3 bases from V and 3 bases from J; bases unmatched to any gene: 8. CDR3 coding DNA: TGCGCCAGCAGCCAGGACAGGGGTCGCGGGGACACTGAAGCTTTCTTT. This sequence encodes CASSQDRGRGDTEAFF.

The J gene is TRBJ2-3, the V gene TRBV7-2, with TRBD2 identical over 15 bases. The CDR3 has 17 residues. The J segment lost 7 bases and the V segment lost 5 bases, leaving 10 bases of the junction unmatched. Germline CDR1 SGHTA, CDR2 FQGNSA. CDR3 sequence: CASSPRTSGRATNTQYF. The CDR3 region has the DNA TGTGCCAGCAGCCCGCGGACTAGCGGGAGGGCCACGAATACGCAGTATTTT.

The rearrangement uses TRBV6-6 and TRBJ2-3; tentative D call: TRBD1 (5 bases). Per the germline V gene, CDR1 is MNHNY and CDR2 is SVGAGI (reference sequence). V was pared by 2 bases and J by 0 bases, with 9 bases between. This CDR3 spans 15 amino acids. The CDR3 sequence: CASSYVRGSTDTQYF. The CDR3 bases are TGTGCCAGCAGTTACGTAAGGGGCAGCACAGATACGCAGTATTTT.